Listed below are T cell receptor beta chains from one sample, sequenced in a study of T cell repertoires in cytomegalovirus infection. TCRdb independently ran MiXCR on the reads; one entry per CDR3 protein. The sample consists of around 490,000 distinct CDR3 sequences, more than 20% of them appearing once. Sequencing input: PBMCs. The receptors derive from a human donor in good health (CMV status not recorded). Some clones in this sample may be carry-over from other donors' samples. The CDR3 runs from the conserved cysteine through the conserved F or W. Fields, in order: clone size, D gene, CDR3 length, J gene, V gene, CDR3 DNA, CDR3 protein. D genes are given only for firm matches. Expanded clones get a size class; other rows say once, few or many, or leave the size out.

few NA 15 TRBJ1-6 TRBV7-2 TGTGCCAGCAGCCTAACCCAATCCTATAATTCACCCCTCCACTTT CASSLTQSYNSPLHF
NA TRBD2 18 TRBJ2-1 TRBV11-3 TGTGCCAGCAGCTTCAGGACTAGCGGGATTCCCTCCTACAATGAGCAGTTCTTC CASSFRTSGIPSYNEQFF
NA TRBD2 17 TRBJ2-1 TRBV12-3/TRBV12-4 TGTGCCAGCAGTTTCGGACTAGCGGGGGTCTCCTACAATGAGCAGTTCTTC CASSFGLAGVSYNEQFF
few NA 14 TRBJ2-1 TRBV11-2 TGTGCCAGCAGCTTAGAAACTAGCCTAAATGAGCAGTTCTTC CASSLETSLNEQFF
NA NA 12 TRBJ2-2 TRBV20-1 TGCAGTGCTAGGAACAGCACCGGGGAGCTGTTTTTT CSARNSTGELFF
NA TRBD2 18 TRBJ2-1 TRBV29-1 TGCAGCGTTTTGAGGCGGGAGGCTATGATTGGAGAATACAATGAGCAGTTCTTC CSVLRREAMIGEYNEQFF
few TRBD2 18 TRBJ2-5 TRBV28 TGTGCCAGCAGCTCCAGCCTGCTAGCGGGAGAGGTATGGGAGACCCAGTACTTC CASSSSLLAGEVWETQYF
NA NA 15 TRBJ2-1 TRBV7-8 TGTGCCAGCAGCTTAGGGGAGTTGTCCTACAATGAGCAGTTCTTC CASSLGELSYNEQFF
NA NA 14 TRBJ2-7 TRBV12-3/TRBV12-4 TGTGCCAGCAGTCCCTCCACTGGACCCTACGAGCAGTACTTC CASSPSTGPYEQYF
NA TRBD2 14 TRBJ2-3 TRBV7-2 TGTGCCGGGGGGACTACCGCTAGCACAGATACGCAGTATTTT CAGGTTASTDTQYF
few NA 14 TRBJ1-2 TRBV14 TGTGCCAGCAGCCAATTCAGGGATAAGGATGGCTACACCTTC CASSQFRDKDGYTF
NA NA 13 TRBJ2-1 TRBV4-1 TGCGCCAGCAGCCAATGGATCTACAATGAGCAGTTCTTC CASSQWIYNEQFF
few NA 13 TRBJ1-1 TRBV6-2/TRBV6-3 TGTGCCAGCAACCCCCCAGGGCACACTGAAGCTTTCTTT CASNPPGHTEAFF
NA NA 14 TRBJ1-1 TRBV3-1 TGTGCCAGCAGCCAAGCTAGACGGAACACTGAAGCTTTCTTT CASSQARRNTEAFF
many TRBD2 16 TRBJ2-1 TRBV7-2 TGTGCCAGCAGCTTAGTGGGGACTAGCGCGAACAATGAGCAGTTCTTC CASSLVGTSANNEQFF
NA TRBD2 16 TRBJ2-7 TRBV11-2 TGTGCCAGCAGCCATACCTGGACTAGCAACTCCTACGAGCAGTACTTC CASSHTWTSNSYEQYF
NA NA 15 TRBJ1-3 TRBV12-3/TRBV12-4 TGTGCCAGCAGTTTTGGGCAGGCCTCTGGAAACACCATATATTTT CASSFGQASGNTIYF
few TRBD2 16 TRBJ2-1 TRBV10-3 TGTGCCATCAGTGACCCCGGACTAGGTGGGGGCAATGAGCAGTTCTTC CAISDPGLGGGNEQFF
once NA 13 TRBJ1-6 TRBV5-1 TGCGCCAGCAGCACCAATACGGGTTCACCCCTCCACTTT CASSTNTGSPLHF
few TRBD1 13 TRBJ1-2 TRBV20-1 TGCAGTCCAAGACAGGGGGTAGAGTATGGCTACACCTTC CSPRQGVEYGYTF
many NA 14 TRBJ2-7 TRBV7-2 TGTGCCAGCAGCTTAGATCCTGGCTCCTTTGGGCAGTACTTC CASSLDPGSFGQYF
NA TRBD1 14 TRBJ2-5 TRBV20-1 TGCAGTGCGCCGGACAGGGTCCACCAAGAGACCCAGTACTTC CSAPDRVHQETQYF
NA NA 13 TRBJ1-6 TRBV7-3 TGTGCCAGCAGCTTAAATTTCCGATCACCCCTCCACTTT CASSLNFRSPLHF
NA NA 15 TRBJ2-7 TRBV28 TGTGCCAGCAGTTTAATGAGTACGGACGTAGGCGAGCAGTACTTC CASSLMSTDVGEQYF
few NA 13 TRBJ2-3 TRBV12-3/TRBV12-4 TGTGCCAGCAGTATATCAGCGGTAGATACGCAGTATTTT CASSISAVDTQYF
NA NA 13 TRBJ1-1 TRBV11-3 TGTGCCAGCAGCCTAACTAGTATCTCTGAAGCTTTCTTT CASSLTSISEAFF
few NA 16 TRBJ2-1 TRBV20-1 TGCAGTGCTGGATCTGTTCCGGGGGAGTCCTACAATGAGCAGTTCTTC CSAGSVPGESYNEQFF
few NA 15 TRBJ2-1 TRBV5-4 TGTGCCAGCAGCTTCGACCAAAGCTCCTACAATGAGCAGTTCTTC CASSFDQSSYNEQFF
NA TRBD2 15 TRBJ2-5 TRBV3-1 TGTGCCAGCAGCCCTCCACTAGCGGGAGGGGAGACCCAGTACTTC CASSPPLAGGETQYF
NA NA 15 TRBJ2-2 TRBV6-1 TGTGCCAGCTCTCGAGGGGGGGCCAGTACCGGGGAGCTGTTTTTT CASSRGGASTGELFF
NA NA 13 TRBJ2-3 TRBV7-2 TGTGCCAGCAGCCCCATCGGCACAGATACGCAGTATTTT CASSPIGTDTQYF
NA NA 14 TRBJ2-3 TRBV15 TGTGCCACCAGCAGTCAGGCGGGGAGAGATACGCAGTATTTT CATSSQAGRDTQYF
NA NA 14 TRBJ2-3 TRBV7-3 TGTGCCAGCAGCAGAACTCAGGGGCCAGATACGCAGTATTTT CASSRTQGPDTQYF
NA TRBD1 15 TRBJ2-7 TRBV6-1 TGTGCCAGCAGTACAGGGGGACCAAACTCCTACGAGCAGTACTTC CASSTGGPNSYEQYF
NA NA 12 TRBJ1-2 TRBV6-2/TRBV6-3 TGTGCCAGCAGTGGGCAGGTCGATGGCTACACCTTC CASSGQVDGYTF
NA NA 15 TRBJ1-2 TRBV6-1 TGTGCCAGCAGTTACGGTACGGGAGAGAACTATGGCTACACCTTC CASSYGTGENYGYTF
few NA 15 TRBJ1-6 TRBV7-2 TGTGCCAGCAGCTTATGGGCAGGGGTCGGTTCACCCCTCCACTTT CASSLWAGVGSPLHF
many TRBD2 17 TRBJ2-3 TRBV7-2 TGTGCCAGCAGCTTACTCCCGGGGGGGGTTAGAACAGATACGCAGTATTTT CASSLLPGGVRTDTQYF
NA TRBD1 13 TRBJ1-1 TRBV20-1 TGCAGTGCTCCACAGGGGGCGGGCACTGAAGCTTTCTTT CSAPQGAGTEAFF
few TRBD1 15 TRBJ1-1 TRBV7-9 TGTGCCAGCAGCGCTTACAGGGGCTTAAACACTGAAGCTTTCTTT CASSAYRGLNTEAFF
few NA 16 TRBJ1-2 TRBV28 TGTGCCAGCAGTTTGTTACCGGGAACGAGTAACTATGGCTACACCTTC CASSLLPGTSNYGYTF
NA NA 15 TRBJ2-3 TRBV24-1 TGTGCCACCAGTGATTCCAGGGGCCCCAGAGATACGCAGTATTTT CATSDSRGPRDTQYF
few NA 13 TRBJ1-2 TRBV6-1 TGTGCCAGCAGCCGGGAAAGTCGGTGGGGCTACACCTTC CASSRESRWGYTF
few NA 14 TRBJ1-4 TRBV7-9 TGTGCCAGCAGCTTTAGACAGATAAATGAAAAACTGTTTTTT CASSFRQINEKLFF
many TRBD2 13 TRBJ2-7 TRBV7-3 TGTGCCAGCAGCTCATACGGGGGGTACGAGCAGTACTTC CASSSYGGYEQYF
NA NA 16 TRBJ2-7 TRBV6-5 TGTGCCAGCAGTTACGGGAAGGGGCCAGGAGCCTACGAGCAGTACTTC CASSYGKGPGAYEQYF
NA NA 16 TRBJ2-1 TRBV24-1 TGTGCCACCAGTGATTCACGACAAACGGTGAACAATGAGCAGTTCTTC CATSDSRQTVNNEQFF
NA NA 14 TRBJ2-7 TRBV7-2 TGTGCCAGCAGCTTGGAAAGCGGCCCCTACGAGCAGTACTTC CASSLESGPYEQYF
NA TRBD1 12 TRBJ1-2 TRBV19 TGTGCCAGTAGTCCCCGACAGGGAGGCTACACCTTC CASSPRQGGYTF
NA NA 13 TRBJ1-1 TRBV2 TGTGCCAGTGAGGGACGGGGCGGCACTGAAGCTTTCTTT CASEGRGGTEAFF
NA TRBD2 16 TRBJ2-1 TRBV12-3/TRBV12-4 TGTGCCAGCAGTACTCCGGGACTAGCCTCGACGGGTGAGCAGTTCTTC CASSTPGLASTGEQFF
NA NA 14 TRBJ2-5 TRBV28 TGTGCCAGCAGTCAAGAACAGGGAGCAGAGACCCAGTACTTC CASSQEQGAETQYF
few TRBD2 17 TRBJ2-7 TRBV11-2 TGTGCCAGCAGCTTAGATCGCGGCGGGAGGGCCCTTGGGGAGCAGTACTTC CASSLDRGGRALGEQYF